This entry lists 24 T cell receptor beta chains sequenced from one sample in a study of cytomegalovirus exposure and HLA in healthy donors. PCR primers comprised 60 Vbeta and 13 Jbeta primers. Clones were sequenced by immunoSEQ multiplex PCR, and TCRdb holds only the in-frame ones, with some missing. The repertoire consists of roughly 150,000 clones, with roughly 85% occurring once and the leading ten covering approximately 1.3%. Input material: PBMCs. These receptors all stem from a man aged 30 to 39 in good health and CMV-seronegative.

J is TRBJ2-1 and V is TRBV27; 10 nucleotides align to TRBD2. CDR1 is MNHEY, CDR2 SMNVEV, per germline (reference sequence). Losses at the gene ends were 4 bases for V and 10 bases for J; bases not matched to a gene: 4. The length of the CDR3 is 13 residues. The chain's CDR3 is CASSSRTSGEQFF. The CDR3 DNA sequence: TGTGCCAGCAGTTCCCGGACTAGCGGAGAGCAGTTCTTC.

The chain has TRBV5-1 and TRBJ2-3; D is perhaps TRBD2 (8 bases). The CDR3 consists of 18 residues. V was pared by 4 bases and J by 4 bases, with 25 bases between. Germline CDR1 reads SGHRS; CDR2 reads YFSETQ. In DNA, the CDR3 is TGCGCCAGCAGCCTCGGGCAGGGGGGAGCGGGAGCAGCAGATACGCAGTATTTT. Its translation is CASSLGQGGAGAADTQYF.

This chain uses TRBV6-5 with TRBJ1-5; 8 nucleotides match TRBD1. CDR1 and CDR2 (germline): MNHEY, SVGAGI. This CDR3 contains 14 residues. Germline trimming cut 5 bases from V and 5 bases from J; bases unmatched to any gene: 5. The CDR3 loop reads CASSNRGIDQPQHF. The CDR3 region has the DNA TGTGCCAGCAGTAACAGGGGGATTGATCAGCCCCAGCATTTT.

This chain connects TRBV9 to TRBJ2-3; 7 bases align to TRBD1. There are 14 residues in the CDR3. V trimming: 3 bases; J trimming: 2 bases; junction bases outside the gene matches: 3. Germline V gives CDR1 SGDLS, CDR2 YYNGEE. Here the CDR3 DNA reads TGTGCCAGCAGCGGGACAGGAACCACAGATACGCAGTATTTT. It is translated as CASSGTGTTDTQYF.

This clone was seen a single time. The rearrangement links TRBV7-9 to TRBJ1-2; D call uncertain. V dropped 1 base and J dropped 2 bases, with 8 bases sitting between them. The CDR3 runs to 14 residues. Germline V gene data show CDR1 as SEHNR and CDR2 as FQNEAQ (reference sequence). In nucleotides, the CDR3 is TGTGCCAGCAGCTTAGTGCCGGGAAACTATGGCTACACCTTC. This sequence encodes CASSLVPGNYGYTF.

The CDR3, as DNA: TGCGCCAGCAGCTTGGACAGGCCGCCCCTAAATGAAAAACTGTTTTTT. Protein product: CASSLDRPPLNEKLFF. The V call is TRBV5-1, the J call TRBJ1-4; D possibly corresponds to TRBD1 (5 bases). The length of the CDR3 is 16 residues. Looked up from germline, CDR1 is SGHRS and CDR2 is YFSETQ. The V and J ends lost 0 bases and 5 bases respectively, with 14 bases between them. Combining the CDR3 with reference TRBV5-1 and TRBJ1-4 gives the whole variable domain KAGVTQTPRYLIKTRGQQVTLSCSPISGHRSVSWYQQTPGQGLQFLFEYFSETQRNKGNFPGRFSGRQFSNSRSEMNVSTLELGDSALYLCASSLDRPPLNEKLFFGSGTQLSVL.

This clone showed up just a few times. The gene calls are TRBV10-1 and TRBJ2-2, with D possibly being TRBD2 (6 bases). Germline-derived CDR1 and CDR2 are WNHNN and SYGVQD (reference sequence). With 5 bases removed from V and 7 bases from J, the gap between germline ends came to 8 bases. This CDR3 region has 12 residues. This CDR3 reads CASSLGGGELFF. The DNA of the CDR3 is TGCGCCAGCAGTTTGGGGGGCGGGGAGCTGTTTTTT.

The gene calls are TRBV30 and TRBJ2-3; 11 nucleotides agree with TRBD2. V shed 4 bases, J shed 4 bases, and the junction held 7 bases outside the gene matches. The CDR3 sequence is 15 residues long. Germline CDR1 reads GTSNPN; CDR2 reads SVGIG (reference sequence). The CDR3 DNA reads as TGTGCCTGGACCTCGGGACTAGCGGCATCAGATACGCAGTATTTT. This encodes CAWTSGLAASDTQYF.

This chain connects TRBV6-5 to TRBJ1-2; weak D call: TRBD1 (5 bases). The germline CDR1 and CDR2 sequences are MNHEY and SVGAGI. The CDR3 loop spans 15 amino acids. Trimming shortened V by 0 bases and J by 5 bases, and 13 bases separated the two germline ends. CDR3 DNA sequence: TGTGCCAGCAGTTACTCGGACATACCTCTATATGGCTACACCTTC. Protein: CASSYSDIPLYGYTF.

The chain links TRBV28 to TRBJ2-3; no clear D gene. The ends were cut back, 4 bases at V and 8 bases at J, with 4 bases in the middle. This CDR3 has 10 amino acids. Germline loops: CDR1 MDHEN, CDR2 SYDVKM. In nucleotides, the CDR3 is TGTGCCAGCAGTTCCCGTACGCAGTATTTT. It is translated as CASSSRTQYF.

The chain links TRBV7-2 to TRBJ2-2; TRBD2 matches 9 bases. The CDR3 totals 16 residues. From germline, CDR1 is SGHTA and CDR2 FQGNSA. Unmatched junction bases numbered 4, after V lost 4 bases and J lost 1 base. For the CDR3, the DNA is TGTGCCAGCAGCTCTGGGACTAGCATGAACACCGGGGAGCTGTTTTTT. Its protein product is CASSSGTSMNTGELFF. Full variable domain (remainder filled in from reference TRBV7-2 and TRBJ2-2): GAGVSQSPSNKVTEKGKDVELRCDPISGHTALYWYRQSLGQGLEFLIYFQGNSAPDKSGLPSDRFSAERTGGSVSTLTIQRTQQEDSAVYLCASSSGTSMNTGELFFGEGSRLTVL.

The chain has TRBV10-3 and TRBJ2-7, with 8 nucleotides matching TRBD2. V lost 5 bases and J lost 4; bases outside the gene matches: 7. The germline V gene has CDR1 ENHRY and CDR2 SYGVKD. CDR3 size: 14 residues. For the CDR3, the DNA is TGTGCCATCAGTATGACTAGCGAAGGGTACGAGCAGTACTTC. It translates to CAISMTSEGYEQYF.

The chain carries TRBV19 and TRBJ1-1; D may be TRBD1 (5 bases). CDR3 length: 15 amino acids. Germline-derived CDR1 and CDR2 are LNHDA and SQIVND (reference sequence). V was clipped by 5 bases and J by 1 base, with 14 bases between them. Written as DNA, the CDR3 is TGTGCCAGTAGTCGGAAAGGGGTACAGAACACTGAAGCTTTCTTT. Protein product: CASSRKGVQNTEAFF. Supplemented by reference TRBV19 and TRBJ1-1, the full variable domain reads DGGITQSPKYLFRKEGQNVTLSCEQNLNHDAMYWYRQDPGQGLRLIYYSQIVNDFQKGDIAEGYSVSREKKESFPLTVTSAQKNPTAFYLCASSRKGVQNTEAFFGQGTRLTVV.

As DNA, the CDR3 is TGTGCCTGGAACACAGGGCCTGGAAACACCATATATTTT. It translates to CAWNTGPGNTIYF. J is TRBJ1-3 and V is TRBV30; a possible D gene is TRBD1 (6 bases). CDR1 GTSNPN and CDR2 SVGIG come from the germline V gene (reference sequence). The CDR3 has 13 residues. The ends were cut back, 4 bases at V and 2 bases at J, with 9 bases in the middle.

The chain uses TRBV30 and TRBJ1-5; D not resolved. The CDR3 runs 12 residues. V lost 4 bases to trimming and J lost 7 bases, with 11 bases between them. Germline-derived CDR1 and CDR2 are GTSNPN and SVGIG (reference sequence). The CDR3 loop is CAWNSPGQPQHF. The CDR3 DNA follows: TGTGCCTGGAACTCTCCCGGGCAGCCCCAGCATTTT.

A word on this clone: A junction boundary mismatches the germline segment, possibly from a read error. The chain combines TRBV7-7 with TRBJ2-5; 7 bases map to TRBD2. The germline CDR1 and CDR2 sequences are SSHAT and FNYEAQ (reference sequence). CDR3 size: 18 residues. In nucleotides, the CDR3 is TGTGCTAGCAGCCCATCCTCATGGGGGGGAGCGGTGCAAGAGACCCAGTACTTC. It encodes CASSPSSWGGAVQETQYF. Full variable domain (rest looked up from reference TRBV7-7 and TRBJ2-5): GAGVSQSPRYKVTKRGQDVTLRCDPISSHATLYWYQQALGQGPEFLTYFNYEAQPDKSGLPSDRFSAERPEGSISTLTIQRTEQRDSAMYRCASSPSSWGGAVQETQYFGPGTRLLVL.

This rearrangement joins TRBV29-1 to TRBJ2-5; 7 bases map to TRBD2. V dropped 4 bases and J dropped 1; count of bases not matched to a gene: 12. Looked up from germline, CDR1 is SQVTM and CDR2 is ANQGSEA. There are 16 residues in the CDR3. CDR3 loop: CSVAGGILGGQETQYF. DNA for the CDR3: TGCAGCGTTGCGGGGGGAATTTTGGGGGGCCAAGAGACCCAGTACTTC.

V and J are TRBV4-3 and TRBJ2-1, with TRBD1 identical over 9 bases. The CDR3 consists of 16 residues. The V and J ends lost 1 base and 7 bases, in that order; junction bases with no gene match: 8. The germline CDR1 and CDR2 sequences are LGHNA and YSLEER. The CDR3 DNA is TGCGCCAGCAGCCAAGTTCACAGGGGGCGCTTGAATGAGCAGTTCTTC. Translated, it gives CASSQVHRGRLNEQFF.

This clone was seen only a few times. V usage is TRBV27 and J usage is TRBJ2-7, with 9 bases lining up with TRBD2. Trimming at V came to 3 bases and at J to 3 bases, leaving 3 bases not matched to a gene. Germline CDR1 is MNHEY and CDR2 is SMNVEV (reference sequence). This CDR3 comprises 14 residues. The DNA for the CDR3 is TGTGCCAGCAGTTTTCTTAGCGGGGGCTACGAGCAGTACTTC. It yields the protein CASSFLSGGYEQYF.

The J gene is TRBJ2-7, the V gene TRBV7-2; tentative D call: TRBD2 (6 bases). The CDR3 is 14 amino acids. Germline V gives CDR1 SGHTA, CDR2 FQGNSA. V lost 6 bases and J lost 6, with 18 bases in between. In DNA, the CDR3 is TGTGCCAGCAGACCTGGCGGGGTGCCGGGCGAGCAGTACTTC. Translated: CASRPGGVPGEQYF.

V gene TRBV7-2 combines with J gene TRBJ2-2, with 7 bases lining up with TRBD1. Germline assignment: CDR1 SGHTA and CDR2 FQGNSA. V gave up 6 bases and J gave up 4 bases; unmatched junction bases: 11. CDR3 length: 16 amino acids. The CDR3 sequence: CASSPGGRGFTGELFF. The CDR3, as DNA: TGTGCCAGCAGTCCTGGGGGCAGGGGGTTCACCGGGGAGCTGTTTTTT.

The sample holds a few counts of this clone. The chain has TRBV6-6 and TRBJ1-5; perhaps TRBD1 as D (5 bases). Trimming shortened V by 2 bases and J by 7 bases, and 12 bases separated the two germline ends. CDR1 and CDR2 (germline): MNHNY, SVGAGI (reference sequence). The CDR3 is made up of 14 amino acids. CDR3 sequence reads: CASSYGQGSQPQHF. DNA for the CDR3: TGTGCCAGCAGTTACGGGCAGGGAAGCCAGCCCCAGCATTTT.

V is TRBV27 and J is TRBJ1-4, with a weak D call TRBD1 (6 bases). The V and J ends lost 5 bases and 6 bases respectively, with 13 bases between them. Germline CDR1 MNHEY, CDR2 SMNVEV (reference sequence). The CDR3 runs to 14 residues. The CDR3 DNA follows: TGTGCCAGCAGTCCCCCAGGGGTGTATGAAAAACTGTTTTTT. Amino acid sequence: CASSPPGVYEKLFF.

This chain joins TRBV10-1 and TRBJ2-5; 8 nucleotides line up with TRBD2. CDR1 and CDR2 (germline): WNHNN, SYGVQD (reference sequence). The V and J ends lost 4 bases and 1 base, in that order; junction bases with no gene match: 2. The CDR3 consists of 14 residues. CDR3: CASSASGGQETQYF. CDR3 sequence (DNA): TGCGCCAGCAGTGCAAGCGGGGGCCAAGAGACCCAGTACTTC.